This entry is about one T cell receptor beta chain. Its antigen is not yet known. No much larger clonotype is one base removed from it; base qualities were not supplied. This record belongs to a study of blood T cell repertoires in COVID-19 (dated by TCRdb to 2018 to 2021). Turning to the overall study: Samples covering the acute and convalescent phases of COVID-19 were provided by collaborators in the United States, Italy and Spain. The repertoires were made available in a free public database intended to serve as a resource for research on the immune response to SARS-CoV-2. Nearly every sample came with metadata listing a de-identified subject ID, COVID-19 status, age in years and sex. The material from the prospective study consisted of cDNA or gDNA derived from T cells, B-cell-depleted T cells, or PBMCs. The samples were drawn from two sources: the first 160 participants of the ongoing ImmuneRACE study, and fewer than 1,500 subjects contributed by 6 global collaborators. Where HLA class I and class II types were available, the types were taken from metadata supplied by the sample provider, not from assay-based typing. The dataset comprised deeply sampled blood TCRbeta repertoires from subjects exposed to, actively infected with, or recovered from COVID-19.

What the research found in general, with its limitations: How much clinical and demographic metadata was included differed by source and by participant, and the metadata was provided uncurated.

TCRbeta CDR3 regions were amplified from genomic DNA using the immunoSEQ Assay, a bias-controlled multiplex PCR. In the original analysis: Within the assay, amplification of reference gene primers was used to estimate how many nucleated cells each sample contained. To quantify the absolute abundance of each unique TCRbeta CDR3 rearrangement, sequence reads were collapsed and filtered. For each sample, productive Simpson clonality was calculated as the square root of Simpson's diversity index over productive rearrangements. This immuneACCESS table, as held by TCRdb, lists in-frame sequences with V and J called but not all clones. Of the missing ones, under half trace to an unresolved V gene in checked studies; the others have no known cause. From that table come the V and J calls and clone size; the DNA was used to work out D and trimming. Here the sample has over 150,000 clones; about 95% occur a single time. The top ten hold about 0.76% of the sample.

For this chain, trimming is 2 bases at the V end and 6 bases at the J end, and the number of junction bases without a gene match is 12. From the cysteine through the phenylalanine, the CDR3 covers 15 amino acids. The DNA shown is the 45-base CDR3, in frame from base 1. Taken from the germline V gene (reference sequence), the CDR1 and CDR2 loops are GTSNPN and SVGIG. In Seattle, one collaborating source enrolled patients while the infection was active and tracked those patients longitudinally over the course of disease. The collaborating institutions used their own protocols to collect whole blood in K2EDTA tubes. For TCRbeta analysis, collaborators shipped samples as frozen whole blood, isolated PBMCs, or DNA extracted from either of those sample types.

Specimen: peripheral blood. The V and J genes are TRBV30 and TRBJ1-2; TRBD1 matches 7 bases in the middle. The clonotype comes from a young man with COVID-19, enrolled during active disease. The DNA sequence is TGTGCCTGGAGTAATAAGGGGGCGCATTTCCATGGCTACACCTTC. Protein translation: CAWSNKGAHFHGYTF.